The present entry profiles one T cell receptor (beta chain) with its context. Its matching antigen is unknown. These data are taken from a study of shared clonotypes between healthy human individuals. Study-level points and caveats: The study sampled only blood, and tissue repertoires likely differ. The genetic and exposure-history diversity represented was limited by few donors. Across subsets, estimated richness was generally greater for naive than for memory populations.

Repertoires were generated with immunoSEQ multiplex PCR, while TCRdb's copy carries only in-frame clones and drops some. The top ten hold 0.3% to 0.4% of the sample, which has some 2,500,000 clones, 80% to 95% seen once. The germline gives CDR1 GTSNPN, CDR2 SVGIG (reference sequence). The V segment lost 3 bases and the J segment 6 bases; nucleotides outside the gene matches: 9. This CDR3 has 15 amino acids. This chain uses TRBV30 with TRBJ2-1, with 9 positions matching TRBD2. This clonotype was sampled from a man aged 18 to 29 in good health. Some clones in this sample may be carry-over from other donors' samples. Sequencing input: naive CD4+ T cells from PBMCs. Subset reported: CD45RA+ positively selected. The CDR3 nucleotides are TGTGCCTGGAGGCCTCTAAAGCGGGAGGTCAATGAGCAGTTCTTC. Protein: CAWRPLKREVNEQFF.